Each of the 7 T cell receptor beta chains below was sequenced from the same sample in a study of cytomegalovirus exposure and HLA in healthy donors. Primers: 60 Vbeta forward and 13 Jbeta reverse. Generated by immunoSEQ multiplex PCR, the TCRdb table keeps only in-frame clones and is missing some. Its table records 100,000 or so clones. The sample taken for sequencing was PBMCs. The origin of the receptors is a woman aged 25 to 39 in good health and CMV-seronegative.

V gene TRBV9 combines with J gene TRBJ2-7; no clear D gene. Germline V CDR1 and CDR2: SGDLS, YYNGEE. CDR3 length: 12 amino acids. The ends were cut back, 0 bases at V and 2 bases at J, with 3 bases in the middle. CDR3 in DNA: TGTGCCAGCAGCGTAGAGCCCTACGAGCAGTACTTC. Translation: CASSVEPYEQYF.

The genes are TRBV7-2 and TRBJ2-5; D perhaps matches TRBD2 (5 bases). The J call is uncertain, as TRBJ2-7 better fits the DNA end. Germline loops: CDR1 SGHTA, CDR2 FQGNSA. CDR3 length: 13 residues. The CDR3 spells CASSSTTSYEQYF. The CDR3 DNA reads as TGTGCCAGCAGCTCGACTACCTCCTACGAGCAGTACTTC.

J is TRBJ2-2 and V is TRBV2, with TRBD2 matching over 14 bases. CDR1 is SNHLY and CDR2 is FYNNEI in the germline V gene. The V and J ends lost 6 bases and 6 bases, in that order; junction bases with no gene match: 6. The CDR3 runs 16 residues. DNA of the CDR3: TGTGCCAGCAGACCCCGACTAGCGGGGGGGTCCGGGGAGCTGTTTTTT. Its protein product is CASRPRLAGGSGELFF.

The V gene is TRBV4-1, the J gene TRBJ1-1; D is unclear. Between the trimmed V and J ends, which lost 0 bases and 5 bases, there was a span of 16 bases. This CDR3 is 16 amino acids long. Per germline, CDR1 MGHRA and CDR2 YSYEKL. CDR3 loop: CASSQEWRWIPTEAFF. The DNA of the CDR3 is TGCGCCAGCAGCCAAGAATGGAGGTGGATTCCGACTGAAGCTTTCTTT.

The V call is TRBV7-8, the J call TRBJ2-1; 7 nucleotides match TRBD2. Germline V lookup: CDR1 SGHVS, CDR2 FQNEAQ. CDR3 size: 15 residues. V shed 5 bases, J shed 7 bases, and the junction held 11 bases outside the gene matches. CDR3 sequence (DNA): TGTGCCAGCAGCGGGGTTTGGGAGGGCCTTAATGAGCAGTTCTTC. It is translated as CASSGVWEGLNEQFF.

The rearrangement joins TRBV5-1 to TRBJ2-5, with TRBD2 identical over 9 bases. CDR1 is SGHRS, CDR2 YFSETQ, per germline. The CDR3 extends over 17 amino acids. V lost 4 bases, J lost 2 bases, and 12 bases stayed unmatched. The CDR3, as DNA: TGCGCCAGCAGCGGACCTCGCGGGGGGGGTTCACAAGAGACCCAGTACTTC. This sequence encodes CASSGPRGGGSQETQYF. The whole variable domain, filled in from reference TRBV5-1 and TRBJ2-5, reads KAGVTQTPRYLIKTRGQQVTLSCSPISGHRSVSWYQQTPGQGLQFLFEYFSETQRNKGNFPGRFSGRQFSNSRSEMNVSTLELGDSALYLCASSGPRGGGSQETQYFGPGTRLLVL.

This sequence joins TRBV28 and TRBJ1-5; 7 nucleotides align to TRBD1. In germline, CDR1 is MDHEN, CDR2 SYDVKM. This CDR3 contains 13 residues. The trim removed 8 bases at V and 2 bases at J, leaving 3 bases unmatched. CDR3 region: CASRTGGNQPQHF. CDR3 in DNA: TGTGCCAGCCGGACAGGAGGCAATCAGCCCCAGCATTTT.